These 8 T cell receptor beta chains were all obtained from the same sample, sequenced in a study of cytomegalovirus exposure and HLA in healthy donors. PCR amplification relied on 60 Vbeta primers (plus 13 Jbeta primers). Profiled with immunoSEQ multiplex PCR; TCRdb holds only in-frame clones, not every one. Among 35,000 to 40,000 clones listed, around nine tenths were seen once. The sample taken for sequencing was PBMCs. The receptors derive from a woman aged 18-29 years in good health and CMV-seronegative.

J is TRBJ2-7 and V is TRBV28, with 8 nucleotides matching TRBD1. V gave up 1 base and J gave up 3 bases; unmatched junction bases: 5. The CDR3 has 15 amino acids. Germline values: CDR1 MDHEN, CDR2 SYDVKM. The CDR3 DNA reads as TGTGCCAGCAGTTTATACAACAGGGGGAACTACGAGCAGTACTTC. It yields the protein CASSLYNRGNYEQYF.

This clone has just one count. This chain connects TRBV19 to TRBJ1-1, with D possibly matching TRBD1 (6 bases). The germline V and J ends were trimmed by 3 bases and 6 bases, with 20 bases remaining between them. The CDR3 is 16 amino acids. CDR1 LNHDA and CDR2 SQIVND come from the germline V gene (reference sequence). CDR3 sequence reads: CASSMVSDSEAPEAFF. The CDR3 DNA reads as TGTGCCAGTAGTATGGTTTCGGACAGTGAGGCCCCTGAAGCTTTCTTT. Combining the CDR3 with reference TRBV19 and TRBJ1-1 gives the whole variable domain DGGITQSPKYLFRKEGQNVTLSCEQNLNHDAMYWYRQDPGQGLRLIYYSQIVNDFQKGDIAEGYSVSREKKESFPLTVTSAQKNPTAFYLCASSMVSDSEAPEAFFGQGTRLTVV.

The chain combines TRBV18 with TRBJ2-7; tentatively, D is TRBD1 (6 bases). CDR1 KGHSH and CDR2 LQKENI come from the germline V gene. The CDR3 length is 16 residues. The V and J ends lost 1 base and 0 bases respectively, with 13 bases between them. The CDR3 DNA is TGTGCCAGCTCACCACTCCGAGACAGGTTCTCCTACGAGCAGTACTTC. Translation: CASSPLRDRFSYEQYF.

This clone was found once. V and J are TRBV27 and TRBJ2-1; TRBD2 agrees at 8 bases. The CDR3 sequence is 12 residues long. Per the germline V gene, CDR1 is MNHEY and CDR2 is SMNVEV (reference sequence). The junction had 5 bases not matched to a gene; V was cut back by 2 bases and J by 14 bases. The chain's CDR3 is CASSLMGLDEFF. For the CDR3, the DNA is TGTGCCAGCAGTTTAATGGGACTAGACGAGTTCTTC.

CDR3 in DNA: TGTGCCAGCAGTTTATATAACCGCCTGGGGACAGGGGGTTCCCACGAGCAGTACTTC. It specifies CASSLYNRLGTGGSHEQYF. The V call is TRBV28, the J call TRBJ2-7; 11 positions agree with TRBD1. The CDR3 sequence is 19 residues long. Germline CDR1 reads MDHEN; CDR2 reads SYDVKM. V was pared by 1 base and J by 5 bases, with 16 bases of the junction left unmatched.

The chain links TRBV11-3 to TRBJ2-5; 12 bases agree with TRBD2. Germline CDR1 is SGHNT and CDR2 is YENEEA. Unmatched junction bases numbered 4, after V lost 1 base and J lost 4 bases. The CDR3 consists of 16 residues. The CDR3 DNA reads TGTGCCAGCAGCTTAGGGACTAGCGGGGTCCGAGAGACCCAGTACTTC. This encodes CASSLGTSGVRETQYF.

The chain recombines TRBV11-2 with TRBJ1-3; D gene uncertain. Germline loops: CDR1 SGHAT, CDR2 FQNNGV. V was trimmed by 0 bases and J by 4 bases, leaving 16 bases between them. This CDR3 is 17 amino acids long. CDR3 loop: CASSLDPAISRGNTIYF. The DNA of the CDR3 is TGTGCCAGCAGCTTAGATCCGGCGATTTCGCGGGGAAACACCATATATTTT.

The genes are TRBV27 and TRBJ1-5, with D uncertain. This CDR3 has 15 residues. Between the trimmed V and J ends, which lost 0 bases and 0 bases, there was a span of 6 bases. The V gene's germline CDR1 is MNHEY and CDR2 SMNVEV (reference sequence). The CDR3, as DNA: TGTGCCAGCAGTTTATCGGCATATAGCAATCAGCCCCAGCATTTT. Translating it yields CASSLSAYSNQPQHF.